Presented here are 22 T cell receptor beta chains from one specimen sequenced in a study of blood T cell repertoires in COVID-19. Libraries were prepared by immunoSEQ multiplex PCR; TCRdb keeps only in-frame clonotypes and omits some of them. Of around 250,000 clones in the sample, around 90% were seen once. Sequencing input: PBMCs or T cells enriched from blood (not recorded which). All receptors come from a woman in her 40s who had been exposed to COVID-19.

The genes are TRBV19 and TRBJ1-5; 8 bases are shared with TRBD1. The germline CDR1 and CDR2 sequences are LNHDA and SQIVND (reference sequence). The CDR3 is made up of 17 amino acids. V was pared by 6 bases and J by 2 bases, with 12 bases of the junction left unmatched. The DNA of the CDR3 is TGTGCCAGTAGCATTGGACAGGGAAGGAGAGGCAATCAGCCCCAGCATTTT. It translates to CASSIGQGRRGNQPQHF. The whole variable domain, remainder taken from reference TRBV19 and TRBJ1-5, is DGGITQSPKYLFRKEGQNVTLSCEQNLNHDAMYWYRQDPGQGLRLIYYSQIVNDFQKGDIAEGYSVSREKKESFPLTVTSAQKNPTAFYLCASSIGQGRRGNQPQHFGDGTRLSIL.

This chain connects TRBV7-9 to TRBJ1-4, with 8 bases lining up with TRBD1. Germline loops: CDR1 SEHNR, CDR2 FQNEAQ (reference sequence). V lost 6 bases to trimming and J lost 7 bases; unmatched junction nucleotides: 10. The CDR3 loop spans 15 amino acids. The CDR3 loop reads CASSFGQGFSEKLFF. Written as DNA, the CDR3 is TGTGCCAGCAGTTTCGGACAGGGCTTTAGTGAAAAACTGTTTTTT.

The DNA for the CDR3 is TGTGCCAGCAGTGGACAGATGAACACTGAAGCTTTCTTT. This translates into CASSGQMNTEAFF. The chain has TRBV12-3 or TRBV12-4 and TRBJ1-1, with D possibly TRBD1 on 6 matching bases. The CDR3 is 13 amino acids. The V and J ends lost 5 bases and 0 bases respectively, with 7 bases between them.

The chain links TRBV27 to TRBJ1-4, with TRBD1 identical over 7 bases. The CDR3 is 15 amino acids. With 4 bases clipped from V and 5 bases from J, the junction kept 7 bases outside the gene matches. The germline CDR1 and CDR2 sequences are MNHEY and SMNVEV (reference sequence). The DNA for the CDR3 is TGTGCCAGCAGTTCGGGGACAGCCCTGAATGAAAAACTGTTTTTT. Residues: CASSSGTALNEKLFF.

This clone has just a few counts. The CDR3 DNA sequence: TGTGCCAGCAGCCTTAGCTCAAACTCTGAGGGGTTCTTC. Protein product: CASSLSSNSEGFF. The gene calls are TRBV9 and TRBJ2-1; possible D gene TRBD2, 5 bases. The CDR3 extends over 13 amino acids. The germline V gene encodes CDR1 SGDLS and CDR2 YYNGEE. Trimming cost V 4 bases and J 15 bases, with 20 bases left between them. The full variable domain, its missing parts supplied by reference TRBV9 and TRBJ2-1, is DSGVTQTPKHLITATGQRVTLRCSPRSGDLSVYWYQQSLDQGLQFLIQYYNGEERAKGNILERFSAQQFPDLHSELNLSSLELGDSALYFCASSLSSNSEGFFGPGTRLTVL.

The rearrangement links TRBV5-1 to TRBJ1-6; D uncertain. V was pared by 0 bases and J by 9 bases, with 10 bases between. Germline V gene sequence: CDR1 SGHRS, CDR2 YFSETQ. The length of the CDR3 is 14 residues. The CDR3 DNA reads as TGCGCCAGCAGCTTGGCTTCTGTGTTTTCACCCCTCCACTTT. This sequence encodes CASSLASVFSPLHF.

DNA for the CDR3: TGTGCCAGCAGCCAAGATGGCGGGACTAGCGGGTTCGAGGGTCCCTACAATGAGCAGTTCTTC. Its protein is CASSQDGGTSGFEGPYNEQFF. The chain has TRBV3-1 (or the pseudogene TRBV3-2) and TRBJ2-1, with 12 bases aligning to TRBD2. J was trimmed by 2 bases and V by 0 bases; bases with no gene match: 14. The CDR3 has 21 amino acids. CDR1 and CDR2 (germline): LGHDT, YNNKEL (reference sequence).

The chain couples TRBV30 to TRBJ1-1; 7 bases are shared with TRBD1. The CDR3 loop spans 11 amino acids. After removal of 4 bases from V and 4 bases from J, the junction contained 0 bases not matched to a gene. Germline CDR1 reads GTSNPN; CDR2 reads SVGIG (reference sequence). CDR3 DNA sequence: TGTGCCTGGAAGGGGGCCACTGAAGCTTTCTTT. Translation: CAWKGATEAFF.

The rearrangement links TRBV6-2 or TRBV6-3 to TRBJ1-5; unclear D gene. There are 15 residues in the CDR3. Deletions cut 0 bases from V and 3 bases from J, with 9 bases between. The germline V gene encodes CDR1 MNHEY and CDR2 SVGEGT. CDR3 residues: CASSYSRRYNQPQHF. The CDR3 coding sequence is TGTGCCAGCAGTTACTCGAGGCGGTACAATCAGCCCCAGCATTTT.

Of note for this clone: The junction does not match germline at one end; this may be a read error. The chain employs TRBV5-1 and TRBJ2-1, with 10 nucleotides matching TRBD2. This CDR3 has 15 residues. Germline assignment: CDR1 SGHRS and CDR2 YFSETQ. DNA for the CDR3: TGTGCCAGCAGCTTTGAAGCGGGAGGGGACAATGAGCAGTTCTTC. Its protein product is CASSFEAGGDNEQFF.

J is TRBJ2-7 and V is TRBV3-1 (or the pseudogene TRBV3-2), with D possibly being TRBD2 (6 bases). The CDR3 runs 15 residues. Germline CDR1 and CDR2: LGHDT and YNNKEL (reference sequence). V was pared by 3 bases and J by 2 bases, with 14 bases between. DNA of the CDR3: TGTGCCAGCAGCCACCGACTAGTGAGTCCCTACGAGCAGTACTTC. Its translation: CASSHRLVSPYEQYF.

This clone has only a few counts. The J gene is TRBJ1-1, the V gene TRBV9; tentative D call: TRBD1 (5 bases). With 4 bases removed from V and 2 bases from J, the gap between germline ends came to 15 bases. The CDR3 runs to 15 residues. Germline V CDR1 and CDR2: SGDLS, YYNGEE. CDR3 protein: CASSPFMGGNTEAFF. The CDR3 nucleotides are TGTGCCAGCAGCCCGTTCATGGGGGGAAACACTGAAGCTTTCTTT.

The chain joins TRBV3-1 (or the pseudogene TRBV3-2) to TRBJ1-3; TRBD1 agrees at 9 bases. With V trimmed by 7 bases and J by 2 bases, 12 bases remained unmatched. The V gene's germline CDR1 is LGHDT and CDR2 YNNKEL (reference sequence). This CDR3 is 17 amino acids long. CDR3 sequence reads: CASNSLGQGRTGNTIYF. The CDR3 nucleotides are TGTGCCAGCAACTCCCTGGGACAGGGAAGGACTGGAAACACCATATATTTT.

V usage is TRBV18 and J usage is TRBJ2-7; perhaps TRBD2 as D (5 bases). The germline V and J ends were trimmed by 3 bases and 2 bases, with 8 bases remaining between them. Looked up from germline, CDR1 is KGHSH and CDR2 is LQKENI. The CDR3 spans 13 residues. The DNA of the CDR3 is TGTGCCAGCTCACCCCGGGAAACCTACGAGCAGTACGTC. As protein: CASSPRETYEQYV.

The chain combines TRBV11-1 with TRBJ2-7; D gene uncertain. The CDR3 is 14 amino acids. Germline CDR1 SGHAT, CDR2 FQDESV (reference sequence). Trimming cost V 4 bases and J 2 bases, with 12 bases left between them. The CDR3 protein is CASSSGFTPYEQYV. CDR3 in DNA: TGTGCCAGCAGCTCGGGTTTCACGCCCTACGAGCAGTACGTC.

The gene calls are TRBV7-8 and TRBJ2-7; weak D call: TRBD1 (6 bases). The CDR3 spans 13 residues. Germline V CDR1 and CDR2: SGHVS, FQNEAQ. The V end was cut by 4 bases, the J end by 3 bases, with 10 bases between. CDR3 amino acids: CASSWDTLYEQYV. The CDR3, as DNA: TGTGCCAGCAGCTGGGACACCCTCTACGAGCAGTACGTC.

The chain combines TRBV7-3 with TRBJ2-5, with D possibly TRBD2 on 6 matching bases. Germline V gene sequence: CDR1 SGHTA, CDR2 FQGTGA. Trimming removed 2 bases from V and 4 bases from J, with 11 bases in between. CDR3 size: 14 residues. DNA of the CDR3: TGTGCCAGCAGCTTAGCGGGAAGGTCAGAGACCCAGTACTTC. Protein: CASSLAGRSETQYF.

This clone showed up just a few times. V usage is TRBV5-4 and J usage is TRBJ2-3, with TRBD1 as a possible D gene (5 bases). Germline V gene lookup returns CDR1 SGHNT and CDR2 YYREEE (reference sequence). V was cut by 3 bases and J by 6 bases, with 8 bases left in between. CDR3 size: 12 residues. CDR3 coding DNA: TGTGCCAGCAGCTCCCCAGGGGATACGCAGTATTTT. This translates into CASSSPGDTQYF.

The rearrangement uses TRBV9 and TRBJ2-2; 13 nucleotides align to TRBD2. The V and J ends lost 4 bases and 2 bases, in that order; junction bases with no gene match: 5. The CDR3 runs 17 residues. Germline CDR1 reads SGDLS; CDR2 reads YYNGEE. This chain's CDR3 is CASSPTSGGTNTGELFF. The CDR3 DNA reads TGTGCCAGCAGCCCGACTAGCGGGGGGACCAACACCGGGGAGCTGTTTTTT.

The CDR3, as DNA: TGTGCCAGTAGTCGACAGGGCTTGCGCGGCTACACCTTC. It encodes CASSRQGLRGYTF. The chain has TRBV19 and TRBJ1-2, with TRBD1 matching 7 bases. V dropped 5 bases and J dropped 8; count of bases not matched to a gene: 8. This CDR3 comprises 13 residues. Germline V gene data show CDR1 as LNHDA and CDR2 as SQIVND (reference sequence).

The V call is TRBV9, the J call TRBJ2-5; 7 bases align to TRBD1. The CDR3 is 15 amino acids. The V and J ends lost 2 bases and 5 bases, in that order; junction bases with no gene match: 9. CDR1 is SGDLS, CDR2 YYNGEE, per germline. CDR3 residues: CASSVEGARRETQYF. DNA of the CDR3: TGTGCCAGCAGCGTCGAGGGGGCGCGCCGGGAGACCCAGTACTTC.

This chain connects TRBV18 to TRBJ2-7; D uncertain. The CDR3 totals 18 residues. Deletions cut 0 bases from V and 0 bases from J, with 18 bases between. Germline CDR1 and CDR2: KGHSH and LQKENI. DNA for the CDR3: TGTGCCAGCTCACCACCTGGCGGCGGCGGAAGAAGCTCCTACGAGCAGTACTTC. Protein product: CASSPPGGGGRSSYEQYF.